This is a list of T cell receptor beta chains from one sample in a study of response to subunit inactivated influenza vaccine. TCRdb itself ran the RT-PCR reads through MiXCR, one entry per CDR3 protein. Of 450,000 to 700,000 distinct CDR3 sequences listed, about 15% were seen once; the top ten hold 11%. Sequencing was performed on PBMCs from blood, taken roughly 13 days after vaccination. The receptors originated from a man aged 50 or older who received an inactivated influenza vaccine. The conserved cysteine and the conserved F or W are not part of the CDR3 here. Fields, in order: J gene, V gene, CDR3 length, CDR3 protein.

TRBJ2-1	TRBV7-9	14	ASSLDRTGGINEQF
TRBJ2-5	TRBV4-1	18	ASSQAITRTGGQKKETQY
TRBJ2-7	TRBV20-1	12	SAPTGTRYYEQY
TRBJ2-5	TRBV5-1	14	ASSRLGVKGSETQY
TRBJ2-5	TRBV20-1	11	SARDPVGTSGN
TRBJ1-1	TRBV20-1	13	SASGTGGWSTEAF
TRBJ2-7	TRBV5-1	14	ASSRSTSGVSYEQY
TRBJ2-1	TRBV3-1	15	ASSSSGSGSSYNEQF
TRBJ2-3	TRBV11-2	13	ASSPLHRGADTQY
TRBJ2-1	TRBV7-3	14	ASSIKGMASYNEQF
TRBJ2-2	TRBV7-3	11	ASSFQGPGELF
TRBJ2-6	TRBV10-3	14	AISDYGGAGANVLT
TRBJ2-3	TRBV7-8	9	ASRWTDTQY
TRBJ1-6	TRBV18	13	ASSLVESYNSPLH
TRBJ2-2	TRBV15	14	ATSRAARQNTGELF
TRBJ2-7	TRBV28	13	ASSTTGRLGGEQY
TRBJ2-7	TRBV7-9	11	ASSPTSAYEQY
TRBJ2-5	TRBV7-9	12	ASTSLAWGETQY
TRBJ2-5	TRBV29-1	11	SVAPGGQETQY
TRBJ1-2	TRBV20-1	10	SASPHVLGYT
TRBJ1-1	TRBV4-2	11	ASSQEWATEAF
TRBJ2-3	TRBV15	10	ATSRESGTQY
TRBJ2-1	TRBV20-1	16	SVISIIMSSGLADEQF
TRBJ2-3	TRBV5-1	15	ASSLEPTGSPRDTQY
TRBJ2-5	TRBV10-3	12	AISDGIGGETQY
TRBJ2-3	TRBV20-1	14	SARRRGRASTDTQY
TRBJ2-7	TRBV6-5	13	ASSYRDRGSYEQY
TRBJ1-4	TRBV30	12	AWSPAGAPEKLF
TRBJ2-5	TRBV20-1	9	SAKFLETQY
TRBJ2-7	TRBV6-5	13	ASSYGSGISYEQY
TRBJ2-5	TRBV4-3	12	ASSQDYGSWTQY
TRBJ1-1	TRBV7-3	11	ASSSERNTEAF
TRBJ2-7	TRBV6-1	13	ASSFDRDPSYEQY
TRBJ2-7	TRBV7-8	13	ASSPSGRGTYEQY
TRBJ2-5	TRBV25-1	12	ASAAPQGLETQY
TRBJ2-1	TRBV30	12	ACRELVPYNEQF
TRBJ2-7	TRBV9	13	ASSSSGNAQYEQY
TRBJ2-1	TRBV7-9	12	ASSSSGTGNEQF
TRBJ2-1	TRBV14	15	ASSQRGSLSSYNEQF
TRBJ2-6	TRBV7-3	14	ASSLSLPPGANVLT
TRBJ1-4	TRBV5-1	16	ASSPVDRGLTTNEKLF
TRBJ1-5	TRBV12-3/TRBV12-4	12	ASSLGTGGQPQH